These 27 T cell receptor beta chains were sequenced from one sample in a study of cytomegalovirus exposure and HLA in healthy donors. Primers: 60 Vbeta forward and 13 Jbeta reverse. Profiled with immunoSEQ multiplex PCR; TCRdb holds only in-frame clones, not every one. The profile covers 160,000 or so clones, with 71% appearing a single time and over 2.5% taken by the ten largest. The sequenced material came from PBMCs. The receptors were sampled from a woman aged 25 to 39 in good health and CMV-seronegative.

The table lists this clone with a count of one. The chain has TRBV9 and TRBJ1-3; a possible D gene is TRBD1 (5 bases). The CDR3 extends over 14 amino acids. Trimming left V 3 bases short and J 3 bases short, with 10 bases between. Germline CDR1 SGDLS, CDR2 YYNGEE. The CDR3 DNA is TGTGCCAGCAGCGCACGGGGGGATGGAAACACCATATATTTT. Translated: CASSARGDGNTIYF.

The rearrangement links TRBV4-1 to TRBJ1-6, with D tentatively TRBD1 (6 bases). The V gene lost 0 bases and the J gene lost 6 bases, with 9 bases spanning the gap. Germline V gene lookup returns CDR1 MGHRA and CDR2 YSYEKL. This CDR3 has 15 residues. CDR3 loop: CASSQEDSSNSPLHF. CDR3 in DNA: TGCGCCAGCAGCCAAGAGGACAGCTCTAATTCACCCCTCCACTTT.

The gene calls are TRBV7-9 and TRBJ1-1; unclear D gene. Germline V CDR1 and CDR2: SEHNR, FQNEAQ (reference sequence). The CDR3 contains 11 residues. The V and J ends lost 7 bases and 3 bases respectively, with 6 bases between them. The CDR3 here is CASTGYTEAFF. The DNA of the CDR3 is TGTGCCAGCACCGGGTACACTGAAGCTTTCTTT.

This sequence joins TRBV11-2 and TRBJ1-5; 9 bases match TRBD1. The CDR3 length is 14 residues. V gave up 5 bases and J gave up 7 bases; unmatched junction bases: 6. Germline CDR1 reads SGHAT; CDR2 reads FQNNGV. CDR3 residues: CASSKTGGTQPQHF. The DNA of the CDR3 is TGTGCCAGCAGCAAGACAGGGGGAACGCAGCCCCAGCATTTT. The complete variable domain, with remaining parts taken from reference TRBV11-2 and TRBJ1-5, reads EAGVAQSPRYKIIEKRQSVAFWCNPISGHATLYWYQQILGQGPKLLIQFQNNGVVDDSQLPKDRFSAERLKGVDSTLKIQPAKLEDSAVYLCASSKTGGTQPQHFGDGTRLSIL.

This clone has just a few counts. The rearrangement uses TRBV4-3 and TRBJ1-3; D perhaps matches TRBD1 (5 bases). Deletions cut 0 bases from V and 0 bases from J, with 9 bases between. The CDR3 has 16 residues. From germline, CDR1 is LGHNA and CDR2 YSLEER. CDR3 sequence: CASSQDHRTSGNTIYF. The DNA for the CDR3 is TGCGCCAGCAGCCAAGACCACAGGACCTCTGGAAACACCATATATTTT.

This clone came up a few times. The rearrangement links TRBV5-1 to TRBJ1-4, with a weak D call TRBD1 (5 bases). CDR3 size: 15 residues. V lost 4 bases and J lost 0, with 10 bases in between. Germline V gene data show CDR1 as SGHRS and CDR2 as YFSETQ. This CDR3 reads CASSVTGATNEKLFF. DNA for the CDR3: TGCGCCAGCAGCGTTACAGGTGCAACTAATGAAAAACTGTTTTTT.

The chain uses TRBV6-5 and TRBJ1-6; no clear D gene. Trimming shortened V by 4 bases and J by 6 bases, and 10 bases separated the two germline ends. There are 14 residues in the CDR3. CDR1 is MNHEY, CDR2 SVGAGI, per germline. The DNA for the CDR3 is TGTGCCAGCAGTTTGGGCCTAACTAATTCACCCCTCCACTTT. It encodes CASSLGLTNSPLHF.

The chain carries TRBV11-2 and TRBJ2-2; tentatively, D is TRBD2 (5 bases). Germline V gene lookup returns CDR1 SGHAT and CDR2 FQNNGV. CDR3 length: 17 amino acids. With 6 bases removed from V and 7 bases from J, the gap between germline ends came to 24 bases. The DNA of the CDR3 is TGTGCCAGCAGTCCAAGGCCTAGGGAGAGGTGGTACGGGGAGCTGTTTTTT. The encoded protein is CASSPRPRERWYGELFF.

The chain combines TRBV30 with TRBJ1-5; perhaps TRBD1 as D (5 bases). V lost 2 bases, J lost 2 bases, and 10 bases lay in between. Germline V gives CDR1 GTSNPN, CDR2 SVGIG (reference sequence). CDR3 size: 14 residues. The CDR3 DNA is TGTGCCTGGAGTCAGGGCTTGGGCAATCAGCCCCAGCATTTT. Amino acids: CAWSQGLGNQPQHF.

This chain's CDR3 is CASSAYRFVESYEQYF. Here the CDR3 DNA reads TGTGCCAGCAGTGCATACCGGTTTGTGGAGTCCTACGAGCAGTACTTC. The rearrangement links TRBV28 to TRBJ2-7; D is undetermined. Germline V lookup: CDR1 MDHEN, CDR2 SYDVKM. Deletions cut 5 bases from V and 1 base from J, with 18 bases between. This CDR3 is 16 amino acids long.

This clone has more than one count but fewer than ten. The chain couples TRBV30 to TRBJ2-7; D unclear. Trimming took off 4 bases at V and 6 bases at J, with 16 bases between the two ends. The germline CDR1 and CDR2 sequences are GTSNPN and SVGIG (reference sequence). This CDR3 spans 13 amino acids. The CDR3 reads CAWTDHYPSEQYF. The CDR3 DNA sequence: TGTGCCTGGACAGATCATTACCCGTCCGAGCAGTACTTC. Combining the CDR3 with reference TRBV30 and TRBJ2-7 gives the whole variable domain SQTIHQWPATLVQPVGSPLSLECTVEGTSNPNLYWYRQAAGRGLQLLFYSVGIGQISSEVPQNLSASRPQDRQFILSSKKLLLSDSGFYLCAWTDHYPSEQYFGPGTRLTVT.

In its sample, this clone was seen a few times. The chain carries TRBV5-4 and TRBJ1-1, with 7 bases fitting TRBD1. Germline CDR1 and CDR2: SGHNT and YYREEE (reference sequence). This CDR3 is built from 17 residues. V dropped 4 bases and J dropped 1; count of bases not matched to a gene: 13. Written as DNA, the CDR3 is TGTGCCAGCAGCAGACTTGGACAGGCAAAACAGAACACTGAAGCTTTCTTT. As protein: CASSRLGQAKQNTEAFF.

The chain couples TRBV9 to TRBJ1-1; tentative D call: TRBD1 (5 bases). CDR1 and CDR2 (germline): SGDLS, YYNGEE. This CDR3 is built from 18 residues. Trimming took off 0 bases at V and 1 base at J, with 19 bases between the two ends. The CDR3 sequence is CASSVGPLTGGGNTEAFF. The CDR3 nucleotides are TGTGCCAGCAGCGTAGGCCCTCTCACCGGGGGGGGGAACACTGAAGCTTTCTTT.

In this sample, this clone turned up a few times. The CDR3 DNA reads TGTGCCAGCAGTTTCACAGGGGATGGCTACACCTTC. Translated, it gives CASSFTGDGYTF. The chain joins TRBV27 to TRBJ1-2; 7 bases are shared with TRBD1. Germline-derived CDR1 and CDR2 are MNHEY and SMNVEV (reference sequence). V lost 3 bases and J lost 6; bases outside the gene matches: 1. This CDR3 comprises 12 residues.

This rearrangement joins TRBV6-5 to TRBJ2-3; possibly TRBD1 for D (6 bases). Trimming cost V 4 bases and J 3 bases, with 14 bases left between them. This CDR3 region has 15 residues. Germline V gene lookup returns CDR1 MNHEY and CDR2 SVGAGI. CDR3 nucleotides: TGTGCCAGCAGTTTAATCCGGACAGCTACAGATACGCAGTATTTT. Its protein product is CASSLIRTATDTQYF.

The chain links TRBV28 to TRBJ2-1; D is unresolved. CDR1 is MDHEN and CDR2 is SYDVKM in the germline V gene. The ends were cut back, 6 bases at V and 6 bases at J, with 15 bases in the middle. CDR3 size: 14 residues. CDR3 sequence: CASSSSWIGNEQFF. The CDR3 bases are TGTGCCAGCAGCAGTAGCTGGATCGGCAATGAGCAGTTCTTC.

V usage is TRBV15 and J usage is TRBJ2-5, with D maybe TRBD2 (7 bases). The CDR3 runs to 14 residues. Germline CDR1 is LNHNV and CDR2 is YYDKDF (reference sequence). The germline V and J ends were trimmed by 3 bases and 4 bases, with 12 bases remaining between them. The CDR3 here is CATSRGGAGETQYF. The CDR3, as DNA: TGTGCCACCAGCAGGGGGGGGGCGGGAGAGACCCAGTACTTC.

V usage is TRBV2 and J usage is TRBJ2-3; TRBD1 might be the D (5 bases). The CDR3 extends over 14 amino acids. Germline V gene lookup returns CDR1 SNHLY and CDR2 FYNNEI. V lost 7 bases to trimming and J lost 2 bases, with 13 bases between them. The CDR3 protein is CASTMTEYTDTQYF. The CDR3 DNA reads as TGTGCCAGCACTATGACAGAATACACAGATACGCAGTATTTT.

The chain carries TRBV28 and TRBJ1-1; D is undetermined. The V end was cut by 3 bases, the J end by 1 base, with 3 bases between. Germline CDR1 and CDR2: MDHEN and SYDVKM. The CDR3 is 12 residues long. CDR3 nucleotides: TGTGCCAGCAGTTTTAAGAACACTGAAGCTTTCTTT. Protein product: CASSFKNTEAFF. Variable domain in full (rest from reference TRBV28 and TRBJ1-1): DVKVTQSSRYLVKRTGEKVFLECVQDMDHENMFWYRQDPGLGLRLIYFSYDVKMKEKGDIPEGYSVSREKKERFSLILESASTNQTSMYLCASSFKNTEAFFGQGTRLTVV.

The chain links TRBV2 to TRBJ1-2; tentatively, D is TRBD1 (6 bases). The length of the CDR3 is 14 residues. The germline V gene has CDR1 SNHLY and CDR2 FYNNEI. V was shortened by 5 bases and J by 6 bases, with 16 bases between the two germline ends. The CDR3: CASSRQDPKDGYTF. The DNA for the CDR3 is TGTGCCAGCAGTCGACAGGACCCAAAGGATGGCTACACCTTC.

CDR3 residues: CASSQSSGTGNTIYF. The CDR3 nucleotides are TGTGCCAGCAGCCAATCCTCGGGGACTGGAAACACCATATATTTT. The gene calls are TRBV16 and TRBJ1-3; D remains unclear. The germline V gene encodes CDR1 KGHSY and CDR2 FQNENV. This CDR3 has 15 amino acids. V lost 0 bases, J lost 2 bases, and 8 bases lay in between. The whole variable domain, filled in from reference TRBV16 and TRBJ1-3, reads GEEVAQTPKHLVRGEGQKAKLYCAPIKGHSYVFWYQQVLKNEFKFLISFQNENVFDETGMPKERFSAKCLPNSPCSLEIQATKLEDSAVYFCASSQSSGTGNTIYFGEGSWLTVV.

The CDR3: CASIHTGSKNTEAFF. CDR3 bases: TGTGCCAGCATTCACACAGGGTCGAAGAACACTGAAGCTTTCTTT. This chain connects TRBV27 to TRBJ1-1; weak D call: TRBD1 (6 bases). The length of the CDR3 is 15 residues. Trimming took 7 bases from V and 1 from J, leaving 16 bases between them. In germline, CDR1 is MNHEY, CDR2 SMNVEV (reference sequence).

In nucleotides, the CDR3 is TGTGCCAGCAGGGAGCCAGGGAGGGATCAGCCCCAGCATTTT. Encoded protein: CASREPGRDQPQHF. The chain carries TRBV28 and TRBJ1-5; a possible D gene is TRBD1 (5 bases). The CDR3 is 14 residues long. From germline, CDR1 is MDHEN and CDR2 SYDVKM. V dropped 6 bases and J dropped 5 bases, with 14 bases sitting between them.

The chain links TRBV29-1 to TRBJ1-2, with D perhaps TRBD1 (6 bases). CDR1 and CDR2 (germline): SQVTM, ANQGSEA. There are 13 residues in the CDR3. V lost 6 bases and J 4 bases, leaving 15 bases between the germline ends. The CDR3: CSVEIQGGYGYTF. The DNA of the CDR3 is TGCAGCGTCGAGATACAGGGTGGCTATGGCTACACCTTC.

This clone was found once. The V and J genes are TRBV19 and TRBJ1-2; the D gene is possibly TRBD1 (5 bases). Germline V CDR1 and CDR2: LNHDA, SQIVND (reference sequence). CDR3 length: 13 residues. Trimming took off 7 bases at V and 4 bases at J, with 13 bases between the two ends. CDR3 region: CASNTRGTYGYTF. In nucleotides, the CDR3 is TGTGCCAGTAACACACGGGGGACCTATGGCTACACCTTC.

In its sample, this clone was seen once. The J gene is TRBJ2-7, the V gene TRBV27; D is possibly TRBD2 (5 bases). The V gene lost 6 bases and the J gene lost 6 bases, with 15 bases spanning the gap. This CDR3 has 13 amino acids. In germline, CDR1 is MNHEY, CDR2 SMNVEV (reference sequence). Written as DNA, the CDR3 is TGTGCCAGCAGCCTCGTAGCGTGGGGCGAGCAGTACTTC. Its protein product is CASSLVAWGEQYF.

This sequence joins TRBV28 and TRBJ2-3; 7 nucleotides line up with TRBD2. This CDR3 has 14 amino acids. V lost 8 bases to trimming and J lost 5 bases; unmatched junction nucleotides: 10. Per germline, CDR1 MDHEN and CDR2 SYDVKM. The CDR3 is CASALTPGGDTQYF. CDR3 sequence (DNA): TGTGCCAGCGCCCTCACACCGGGAGGAGATACGCAGTATTTT.